Following are 4 T cell receptor beta chains from one sample sequenced in a study of beta chain features in type 1 diabetes. Their specific antigens are unknown. Study-wide results and caveats: TCRB CDR3s were moderately but significantly shorter in Type 1 diabetes patients in all four CD4+ subsets.

Sequencing targeted expressed TCRB transcripts, as all isolated RNA had been reverse transcribed. The protocol was immunoSEQ multiplex PCR, while the TCRdb copy is restricted to in-frame clones and leaves out a portion. Altogether approximately 730,000 clones are present, about an eighth being singletons, with the ten largest covering roughly 0.022%. Material: naive CD4+ T cells from blood. These TCRs come from a man younger than 35 with type 1 diabetes.

This clone was observed a handful of times. V and J are TRBV19 and TRBJ1-1; D not certain. Trimming took 8 bases from V and 5 from J, leaving 9 bases between them. The germline V gene has CDR1 LNHDA and CDR2 SQIVND (reference sequence). The CDR3 is made up of 11 amino acids. Here the CDR3 reads CASASDTEAFF. The CDR3 bases are TGTGCCAGTGCCTCGGATACTGAAGCTTTCTTT.

This clone has just a few counts. V is TRBV18 and J is TRBJ1-1; a weak D match, TRBD1 (5 bases). Germline CDR1 KGHSH, CDR2 LQKENI. Trimming stripped 4 bases from V and 1 base from J, with 10 bases between. This CDR3 has 14 amino acids. CDR3 amino acids: CASSQGLGNTEAFF. CDR3 sequence (DNA): TGTGCCAGCTCACAGGGGTTGGGGAACACTGAAGCTTTCTTT.

V usage is TRBV6-5 and J usage is TRBJ1-1, with D maybe TRBD1 (6 bases). The germline CDR1 and CDR2 sequences are MNHEY and SVGAGI. The CDR3 runs to 13 residues. The V and J ends lost 7 bases and 4 bases respectively, with 13 bases between them. The DNA for the CDR3 is TGTGCCAGCACTAACCGGGACATCACTGAAGCTTTCTTT. It codes for CASTNRDITEAFF.

This rearrangement joins TRBV6-6 to TRBJ1-2; D not certain. The CDR3 extends over 13 amino acids. V gave up 7 bases and J gave up 7 bases, with 16 bases separating them. Looked up from germline, CDR1 is MNHNY and CDR2 is SVGAGI (reference sequence). CDR3 residues: CASKTLVSAGYTF. DNA for the CDR3: TGTGCCAGCAAGACGCTGGTGTCGGCTGGCTACACCTTC.